This section outlines one T cell receptor (beta chain) sequence together with its context. With 2 bases removed from V and 2 bases from J, the gap between germline ends came to 4 bases. The CDR3 is 12 residues long. CDR1 is SGHRS and CDR2 is YFSETQ in the germline V gene. This sample stems from a study of blood T cell repertoires in COVID-19. On the study more broadly: Samples came from the United States, Italy and Spain, spanning acute and convalescent COVID-19.

Data came from immunoSEQ multiplex PCR; TCRdb stores just in-frame clones and leaves some out. The sample yields approximately 90,000 clones, roughly 78% seen once. The chain has TRBV5-1 and TRBJ2-5, with unresolved D. The sequence was obtained from an elderly woman with acute or convalescent COVID-19. The sample was peripheral blood. The CDR3 DNA reads TGCGCCAGCAGCTTACAACAAGAGACCCAGTACTTC. Residues: CASSLQQETQYF. The full variable domain, rest sourced from reference TRBV5-1 and TRBJ2-5, is KAGVTQTPRYLIKTRGQQVTLSCSPISGHRSVSWYQQTPGQGLQFLFEYFSETQRNKGNFPGRFSGRQFSNSRSEMNVSTLELGDSALYLCASSLQQETQYFGPGTRLLVL.